The 8 T cell receptor beta chains presented below share a single source sample, sequenced in a study of blood T cell repertoires in COVID-19. The repertoire was sequenced with immunoSEQ multiplex PCR; TCRdb's copy has only in-frame clones and lacks some. The table shows roughly 100,000 clones, with 82% occurring only once. Specimen: peripheral blood. Receptors were obtained from a woman aged 80 or older with acute or convalescent COVID-19.

The chain links TRBV27 to TRBJ2-3; maybe TRBD2 (5 bases). Germline lookup yields CDR1 MNHEY and CDR2 SMNVEV (reference sequence). This CDR3 has 12 amino acids. V was shortened by 5 bases and J by 5 bases, with 8 bases between the two germline ends. This chain's CDR3 is CASSVGRDTQYF. CDR3 DNA: TGTGCCAGCAGTGTAGGGAGAGATACGCAGTATTTT.

The V and J genes are TRBV18 and TRBJ2-1; D is perhaps TRBD1 (5 bases). Germline V gene lookup returns CDR1 KGHSH and CDR2 LQKENI. The V and J ends lost 3 bases and 0 bases respectively, with 12 bases between them. The CDR3 extends over 16 amino acids. As DNA, the CDR3 is TGTGCCAGCTCACCGGGGCGAGCTAGCTCCTACAATGAGCAGTTCTTC. It codes for CASSPGRASSYNEQFF. Combining the CDR3 with reference TRBV18 and TRBJ2-1 gives the whole variable domain NAGVMQNPRHLVRRRGQEARLRCSPMKGHSHVYWYRQLPEEGLKFMVYLQKENIIDESGMPKERFSAEFPKEGPSILRIQQVVRGDSAAYFCASSPGRASSYNEQFFGPGTRLTVL.

The chain's CDR3 is CASSGDFKNIQYF. CDR3 in DNA: TGTGCCAGCAGCGGGGACTTTAAAAACATTCAGTACTTC. The chain uses TRBV7-2 and TRBJ2-4; weak D call: TRBD2 (6 bases). The CDR3 is 13 amino acids. The ends were cut back, 5 bases at V and 4 bases at J, with 9 bases in the middle. Germline values: CDR1 SGHTA, CDR2 FQGNSA. The full variable domain, completed using reference TRBV7-2 and TRBJ2-4, is GAGVSQSPSNKVTEKGKDVELRCDPISGHTALYWYRQSLGQGLEFLIYFQGNSAPDKSGLPSDRFSAERTGGSVSTLTIQRTQQEDSAVYLCASSGDFKNIQYFGAGTRLSVL.

J is TRBJ2-3 and V is TRBV5-4; D is perhaps TRBD1 (7 bases). Germline CDR1 is SGHNT and CDR2 is YYREEE (reference sequence). The CDR3 is 14 amino acids. V was trimmed by 0 bases and J by 6 bases, leaving 11 bases between them. CDR3: CASSLGQGGDTQYF. CDR3 nucleotides: TGTGCCAGCAGCTTGGGTCAGGGGGGCGATACGCAGTATTTT.

The V and J genes are TRBV10-3 and TRBJ1-5; 10 bases match TRBD1. The trim removed 10 bases at V and 4 bases at J, leaving 7 bases unmatched. CDR3 length: 14 residues. Per the germline V gene, CDR1 is ENHRY and CDR2 is SYGVKD. CDR3 residues: CATQTGGGNQPQHF. CDR3 coding DNA: TGTGCCACGCAGACAGGGGGCGGGAATCAGCCCCAGCATTTT.

The chain couples TRBV5-1 to TRBJ2-5; D may be TRBD2 (6 bases). The CDR3 length is 13 residues. CDR1 and CDR2 from the germline V gene are SGHRS and YFSETQ. Trimming cost V 5 bases and J 5 bases, with 13 bases left between them. CDR3 bases: TGCGCCAGCAGGGCGGGCGGGGTGGAGACCCAGTACTTC. Translating it yields CASRAGGVETQYF.

CDR3 in DNA: TGTGCCAGCTCACTCGTAGCGGGAGAGCACGAGCAGTACTTC. Translating gives CASSLVAGEHEQYF. This chain joins TRBV18 and TRBJ2-7, with 9 bases aligning to TRBD2. With V trimmed by 4 bases and J by 5 bases, 6 bases remained unmatched. Per the germline V gene, CDR1 is KGHSH and CDR2 is LQKENI. The CDR3 is 14 residues long.

V usage is TRBV7-2 and J usage is TRBJ1-1; 11 bases map to TRBD1. With 5 bases clipped from V and 0 bases from J, the junction kept 11 bases outside the gene matches. Germline CDR1 is SGHTA and CDR2 is FQGNSA. This CDR3 has 18 residues. The CDR3 sequence: CASSLRTGGLSLNTEAFF. The CDR3 region has the DNA TGTGCCAGCAGCCTCCGGACAGGGGGCCTCTCTCTGAACACTGAAGCTTTCTTT.